This T cell receptor (beta chain) was found in a study of T cell repertoires in cytomegalovirus infection. In TCRdb, the reads were re-called with MiXCR into one record per CDR3 protein. Here the sample spans about 68,000 distinct CDR3 sequences, approximately 24% being singletons. Study-wide findings and caveats: Based on cumulative public TCR beta family frequency, carriers of CMV plus the relevant HLA were identified.

CDR1 is SGHAT, CDR2 FQNNGV, per germline. The CDR3 spans 17 residues. V lost 5 bases and J 3 bases, leaving 20 bases between the germline ends. This clonotype was detected a few times. What it binds is unknown. Source material: PBMCs, sequenced either directly or after in vitro stimulation (not recorded which). This rearrangement joins TRBV11-2 to TRBJ2-1; possibly TRBD2 for D (6 bases). This clonotype was obtained from a human donor in good health (CMV status not recorded). Some clones in this sample may be carry-over from other donors' samples. This CDR3 is CASSPRFRGIFYNEQFF. In DNA form, the CDR3 reads TGTGCCAGCAGCCCACGATTCCGCGGGATTTTCTACAATGAGCAGTTCTTC.